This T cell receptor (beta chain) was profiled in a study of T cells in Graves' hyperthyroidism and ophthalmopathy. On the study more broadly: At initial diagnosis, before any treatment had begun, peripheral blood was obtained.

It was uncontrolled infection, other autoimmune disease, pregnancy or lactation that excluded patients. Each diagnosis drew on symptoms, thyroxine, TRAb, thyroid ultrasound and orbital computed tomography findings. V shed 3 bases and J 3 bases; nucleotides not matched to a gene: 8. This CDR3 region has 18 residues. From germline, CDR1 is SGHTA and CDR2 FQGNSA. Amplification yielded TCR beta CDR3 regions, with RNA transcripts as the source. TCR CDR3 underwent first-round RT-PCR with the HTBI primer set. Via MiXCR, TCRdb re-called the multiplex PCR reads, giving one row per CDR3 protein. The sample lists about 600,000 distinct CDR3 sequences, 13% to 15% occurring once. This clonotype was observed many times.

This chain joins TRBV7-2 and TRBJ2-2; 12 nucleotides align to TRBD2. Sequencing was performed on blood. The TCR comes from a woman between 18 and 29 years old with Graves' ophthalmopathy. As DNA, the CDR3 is TGTGCCAGCAGCTTTCTAGCGGGAGGGCCCCTGGACACCGGGGAGCTGTTTTTT. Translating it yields CASSFLAGGPLDTGELFF.